This T cell receptor beta chain was captured by sequencing in a study of CD8+CD57+ T cells in acquired aplastic anemia. Looking at the study overall: Sorted CD4+ and CD8+ cells yielded DNA averaging around 3 ug.

The sequenced patients had an expansion of CD8+CD57+ cells seen by flow cytometry. In all patients, the disease was severe acquired aplastic anemia. The CDR3 length is 14 residues. Germline trimming cut 6 bases from V and 3 bases from J; bases unmatched to any gene: 5. TCR beta VDJ combinations and CDR3 sequences were profiled from genomic DNA. TCRdb used MiXCR to reprocess the reads, holding one entry per CDR3 protein. This table holds some 160,000 distinct CDR3 sequences, more than 45% found once. This clonotype originated in a human donor with aplastic anemia. V usage is TRBV12-3 or TRBV12-4 and J usage is TRBJ2-5, with 9 bases that match TRBD2. The sequencing sample was made of sorted CD4+, CD8+, or CD8+CD57+ T cells (not recorded which) from PBMCs. The chain's CDR3 is CASRLAGLEETQYF. CDR3 coding DNA: TGTGCCAGCAGGCTAGCGGGGTTGGAAGAGACCCAGTACTTC.